Below, 24 T cell receptor beta chains from the same sample are listed, as sequenced in a study of OX40 agonist ivuxolimab in advanced cancers. The library was produced with the immunoSEQ multiplex PCR assay. In its TCRdb copy, this immuneACCESS table keeps in-frame sequences only and misses some clones. Where compared with another copy, unresolved V genes explain less than half of these, and the others have no known cause. The sample yields over 55,000 clones; around nine tenths were counted once. Of the sample, around 0.6% falls within the top ten clones. The sample was CD4+ or CD8+ T cells sorted from blood, taken in a trial of the OX40 agonist ivuxolimab. The receptors here all came from an adult with an advanced solid tumor such as melanoma, head and neck, liver or kidney cancer.

This clone has only one observation. This sequence joins TRBV19 and TRBJ1-1; D remains unclear. The germline V and J ends were trimmed by 5 bases and 1 base, with 23 bases remaining between them. In germline, CDR1 is LNHDA, CDR2 SQIVND (reference sequence). This CDR3 region has 18 residues. The CDR3 sequence: CASSPQQSETLWNTEAFF. The CDR3 coding sequence is TGTGCCAGTAGTCCGCAGCAGAGTGAGACTCTTTGGAACACTGAAGCTTTCTTT.

V usage is TRBV21-1 and J usage is TRBJ2-3. TRBV21-1 is marked as a pseudogene. CDR3 length: 19 amino acids. This CDR3 is CASSKRVRDRDNPPDTQYF. CDR3 coding DNA: TGTGCCAGCAGCAAAAGGGTCAGGGACCGAGACAACCCACCTGATACGCAGTATTTT.

This chain uses TRBV19 with TRBJ2-7; 9 nucleotides match TRBD1. The CDR3 contains 15 residues. From germline, CDR1 is LNHDA and CDR2 SQIVND (reference sequence). V shed 4 bases and J 1 base; nucleotides not matched to a gene: 5. The CDR3, as DNA: TGTGCCAGTAGTAGACACAGGGGGCCTTCCTACGAGCAGTACTTC. This sequence encodes CASSRHRGPSYEQYF.

The chain uses TRBV30 and TRBJ1-2; D remains unclear. Germline CDR1 and CDR2: GTSNPN and SVGIG (reference sequence). With 1 base removed from V and 0 bases from J, the gap between germline ends came to 6 bases. This CDR3 has 13 residues. The CDR3 is CAWSADANYGYTF. CDR3 sequence (DNA): TGTGCCTGGAGTGCAGACGCTAACTATGGCTACACCTTC.

The chain links TRBV4-2 to TRBJ1-6, with 8 nucleotides matching TRBD1. CDR3 length equals 16 residues. J was trimmed by 4 bases and V by 1 base; bases with no gene match: 3. CDR1 and CDR2 from the germline V gene are LGHNA and YNFKEQ. The CDR3 sequence: CASSQGGQDYNSPLHF. As DNA, the CDR3 is TGTGCCAGCAGCCAAGGGGGACAGGATTATAATTCACCCCTCCACTTT.

The chain has TRBV5-1 and TRBJ2-5, with 8 nucleotides matching TRBD2. Germline V lookup: CDR1 SGHRS, CDR2 YFSETQ. The CDR3 runs 15 residues. The J segment lost 1 base and the V segment lost 0 bases, leaving 2 bases of the junction unmatched. CDR3 residues: CASSLAGGPQETQYF. DNA for the CDR3: TGCGCCAGCAGCTTGGCGGGGGGGCCCCAAGAGACCCAGTACTTC. The variable domain in full, completed from reference TRBV5-1 and TRBJ2-5, reads KAGVTQTPRYLIKTRGQQVTLSCSPISGHRSVSWYQQTPGQGLQFLFEYFSETQRNKGNFPGRFSGRQFSNSRSEMNVSTLELGDSALYLCASSLAGGPQETQYFGPGTRLLVL.

This clone occurred once. The chain has TRBV28 and TRBJ2-1, with 9 bases matching TRBD1. V was clipped by 6 bases and J by 6 bases; unmatched bases: 9. Germline CDR1 MDHEN, CDR2 SYDVKM. This CDR3 contains 15 residues. The CDR3 nucleotides are TGTGCCAGCAGGCCCCGGACAGGGGTGCCCAATGAGCAGTTCTTC. This gives the protein CASRPRTGVPNEQFF.

The chain's CDR3 is CSVVRVTNYGYTF. The DNA of the CDR3 is TGCAGCGTTGTAAGAGTCACTAACTATGGCTACACCTTC. The chain joins TRBV29-1 to TRBJ1-2; no reliable D call. CDR3 length: 13 residues. CDR1 SQVTM and CDR2 ANQGSEA come from the germline V gene. Trimming removed 4 bases from V and 0 bases from J, with 9 bases in between.

The gene calls are TRBV30 and TRBJ1-3, with D unclear. CDR1 and CDR2 (germline): GTSNPN, SVGIG (reference sequence). Trimming removed 3 bases from V and 0 bases from J, with 6 bases in between. CDR3 length: 13 amino acids. The CDR3 DNA sequence: TGTGCCTGGAGCAGAAGCTCTGGAAACACCATATATTTT. This codes for CAWSRSSGNTIYF. Filled out from reference TRBV30 and TRBJ1-3, the complete variable domain reads SQTIHQWPATLVQPVGSPLSLECTVEGTSNPNLYWYRQAAGRGLQLLFYSVGIGQISSEVPQNLSASRPQDRQFILSSKKLLLSDSGFYLCAWSRSSGNTIYFGEGSWLTVV.

V usage is TRBV30 and J usage is TRBJ1-2; D is possibly TRBD1 (5 bases). The germline gives CDR1 GTSNPN, CDR2 SVGIG (reference sequence). The CDR3 has 12 residues. V lost 2 bases, J lost 11 bases, and 15 bases lay in between. The CDR3 coding sequence is TGTGCCTGGAGTCTTACAGGAGGAGGATACACCTTC. The encoded protein is CAWSLTGGGYTF.

Turning to this clone: The identical CDR3 is also encoded by other nucleotide sequences in the sample. The chain couples TRBV5-1 to TRBJ2-7, with a weak D call TRBD2 (6 bases). Germline values: CDR1 SGHRS, CDR2 YFSETQ. The V and J ends lost 0 bases and 0 bases respectively, with 10 bases between them. This CDR3 region has 15 residues. The CDR3 nucleotides are TGCGCCAGCAGCTTGGGAGCCGGGGGCTCCTACGAGCAGTACTTC. Protein: CASSLGAGGSYEQYF.

The chain's CDR3 is CASSFGVGDHQPQHF. The CDR3 nucleotides are TGCGCCAGCAGCTTTGGGGTCGGGGATCATCAGCCCCAGCATTTT. The gene calls are TRBV5-1 and TRBJ1-5; D ambiguous. CDR3 size: 15 residues. Germline lookup yields CDR1 SGHRS and CDR2 YFSETQ. V was clipped by 2 bases and J by 5 bases, with 14 bases between them. Filled out from reference TRBV5-1 and TRBJ1-5, the complete variable domain reads KAGVTQTPRYLIKTRGQQVTLSCSPISGHRSVSWYQQTPGQGLQFLFEYFSETQRNKGNFPGRFSGRQFSNSRSEMNVSTLELGDSALYLCASSFGVGDHQPQHFGDGTRLSIL.

This sequence joins TRBV4-1 and TRBJ2-5, with a possible D match to TRBD2 (6 bases). The germline V gene has CDR1 MGHRA and CDR2 YSYEKL. V was shortened by 4 bases and J by 5 bases, with 17 bases between the two germline ends. There are 15 residues in the CDR3. The DNA of the CDR3 is TGCGCCAGCAGCCGAGTAGCGGAGGGGAGTGAGACCCAGTACTTC. Amino acid sequence: CASSRVAEGSETQYF.

The rearrangement joins TRBV6-1 to TRBJ2-5, with TRBD1 identical over 7 bases. Germline V gives CDR1 MNHNS, CDR2 SASEGT. There are 13 residues in the CDR3. Trimming at V came to 7 bases and at J to 4 bases, leaving 6 bases not matched to a gene. Here the CDR3 reads CASKKGAGETQYF. CDR3 nucleotide sequence: TGTGCCAGCAAGAAGGGGGCTGGAGAGACCCAGTACTTC.

The rearrangement uses TRBV5-4 and TRBJ2-2; 12 bases are shared with TRBD2. The V segment lost 0 bases and the J segment 5 bases; nucleotides outside the gene matches: 8. The CDR3 covers 18 residues. CDR1 is SGHNT and CDR2 is YYREEE in the germline V gene (reference sequence). CDR3 in amino acids: CASSLAPSGRAETGELFF. CDR3 nucleotide sequence: TGTGCCAGCAGCTTGGCCCCTAGCGGGAGGGCCGAGACCGGGGAGCTGTTTTTT.

This clone was recorded only once. The chain combines TRBV5-1 with TRBJ2-2; the D is unclear. V lost 0 bases and J lost 6, with 15 bases in between. Germline V gene data show CDR1 as SGHRS and CDR2 as YFSETQ. The CDR3 is 16 amino acids. CDR3 nucleotide sequence: TGCGCCAGCAGCTTGGTGGCCCCGGCTCCCTCCGGGGAGCTGTTTTTT. It is translated as CASSLVAPAPSGELFF.

This chain links TRBV5-6 with TRBJ1-4, with D hard to call. CDR1 and CDR2 from the germline V gene are SGHDT and YYEEEE. The CDR3 runs 13 residues. Trimming left V 1 base short and J 8 bases short, with 9 bases between. CDR3 residues: CASSLRIVEKLFF. In DNA form, the CDR3 reads TGTGCCAGCAGCTTGCGGATTGTAGAAAAACTGTTTTTT.

V usage is TRBV18 and J usage is TRBJ2-5; TRBD2 matches at 13 bases. V was pared by 2 bases and J by 6 bases, with 12 bases of the junction left unmatched. The CDR3 covers 18 residues. Germline assignment: CDR1 KGHSH and CDR2 LQKENI. CDR3 DNA: TGTGCCAGCTCACCAGAGACTAGCGGGGGGCCTGGATCGAAGACCCAGTACTTC. Translation gives CASSPETSGGPGSKTQYF. Full variable domain (outside the CDR3, taken from reference TRBV18 and TRBJ2-5): NAGVMQNPRHLVRRRGQEARLRCSPMKGHSHVYWYRQLPEEGLKFMVYLQKENIIDESGMPKERFSAEFPKEGPSILRIQQVVRGDSAAYFCASSPETSGGPGSKTQYFGPGTRLLVL.

The CDR3 bases are TGTGCCGCGGGAGGACAGATTGGCTCACCCCTCCACTTT. As protein: CAAGGQIGSPLHF. The chain couples TRBV7-8 to TRBJ1-6, with D possibly TRBD1 on 6 matching bases. The CDR3 loop spans 13 amino acids. The V and J ends lost 11 bases and 10 bases respectively, with 18 bases between them. Germline loops: CDR1 SGHVS, CDR2 FQNEAQ.

This clone was counted only a few times. This chain uses TRBV11-2 with TRBJ2-2; 13 bases map to TRBD2. Germline trimming cut 2 bases from V and 5 bases from J; bases unmatched to any gene: 8. The CDR3 covers 18 residues. Germline values: CDR1 SGHAT, CDR2 FQNNGV. CDR3 loop: CASSLKLPGLAGTGELFF. The CDR3 DNA sequence: TGTGCCAGCAGCTTAAAGCTCCCGGGACTAGCGGGGACCGGGGAGCTGTTTTTT.

The chain links TRBV18 to TRBJ1-5; D might be TRBD1 (6 bases). This CDR3 is built from 13 residues. Germline CDR1 is KGHSH and CDR2 is LQKENI. V shed 4 bases and J shed 5 bases, with 9 bases lying between them. CDR3 bases: TGTGCCAGCTCACGGGCAGGGGATCAGCCCCAGCATTTT. Its protein product is CASSRAGDQPQHF.

The chain is built from TRBV28 and TRBJ2-6; D not resolved. V was trimmed by 5 bases and J by 0 bases, leaving 5 bases between them. This CDR3 contains 14 residues. Germline assignment: CDR1 MDHEN and CDR2 SYDVKM. The CDR3 coding sequence is TGTGCCAGCAGTCTACACTCTGGGGCCAACGTCCTGACTTTC. Translated: CASSLHSGANVLTF.

V is TRBV7-3 and J is TRBJ2-7; TRBD2 might be the D (5 bases). Trimming pared 1 base from V and 0 bases from J, leaving 16 bases between. The CDR3 is made up of 17 amino acids. CDR1 is SGHTA and CDR2 is FQGTGA in the germline V gene. DNA of the CDR3: TGTGCCAGCAGCTTAAGGGGAGCGGAGGCCCCCTCCTACGAGCAGTACTTC. Translating it yields CASSLRGAEAPSYEQYF.

The chain is built from TRBV4-1 and TRBJ2-7, with D tentatively TRBD1 or TRBD2 (5 bases each). The CDR3 length is 15 residues. Trimming removed 7 bases at V and 6 bases at J, with 22 bases between. Germline CDR1 is MGHRA and CDR2 is YSYEKL. The CDR3 protein is CASTPGQGWAGEQYF. CDR3 coding DNA: TGCGCCAGCACCCCGGGGCAGGGATGGGCCGGCGAGCAGTACTTC.